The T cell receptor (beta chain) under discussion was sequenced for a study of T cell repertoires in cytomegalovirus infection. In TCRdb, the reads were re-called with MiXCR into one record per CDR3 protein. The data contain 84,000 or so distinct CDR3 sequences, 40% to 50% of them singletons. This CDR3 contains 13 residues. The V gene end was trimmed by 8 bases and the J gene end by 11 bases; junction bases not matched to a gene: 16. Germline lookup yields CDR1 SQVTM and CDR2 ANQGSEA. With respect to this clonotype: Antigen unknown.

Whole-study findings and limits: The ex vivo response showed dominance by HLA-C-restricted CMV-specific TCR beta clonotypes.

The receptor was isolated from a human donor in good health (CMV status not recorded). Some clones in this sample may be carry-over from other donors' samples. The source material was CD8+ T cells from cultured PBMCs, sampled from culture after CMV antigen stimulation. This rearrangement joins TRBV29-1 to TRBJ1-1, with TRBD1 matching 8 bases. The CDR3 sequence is CSTRDRPKEGAFF. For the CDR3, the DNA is TGCAGCACCCGGGACAGGCCCAAGGAAGGGGCTTTCTTT.